These T cell receptor beta chains were read from a single sample in a study of blood T cell repertoires in COVID-19. The method was immunoSEQ multiplex PCR; TCRdb's version includes in-frame clones alone and lacks a portion of them. There are approximately 260,000 clones in the sample; about 88% occur only once, and about 3.5% lies in the top ten. Sequencing was performed on peripheral blood. The source of these receptors is a man aged 18 to 29 with active or convalescent COVID-19. Both conserved end residues are part of each CDR3. The order of the fields is CDR3 protein, CDR3 DNA, CDR3 length, J gene, V gene, clone size, D gene. The D gene is left open where the match is weak. Size is stated for part of the rows, as once, few or many counts, or as a class when the clone is expanded.

CSAPPTETYGYTF | TGCAGCGCTCCCCCGACAGAGACGTACGGCTACACCTTC | 13 | TRBJ1-2 | TRBV29-1 | - | -
CASSIDDRGESPQHF | TGTGCCAGTAGTATAGATGACAGGGGGGAATCACCCCAGCATTTT | 15 | TRBJ1-5 | TRBV19 | - | TRBD1
CASSPSGTGELFF | TGTGCCAGCTCACCTAGCGGGACCGGGGAGCTGTTTTTT | 13 | TRBJ2-2 | TRBV18 | - | TRBD2
CASSLRDRSSTEAFF | TGCGCCAGCAGCTTGAGGGACAGGAGTAGCACTGAAGCTTTCTTT | 15 | TRBJ1-1 | TRBV5-1 | - | TRBD1
CASQLGGASTDTQYF | TGTGCCAGTCAATTGGGGGGAGCTAGCACAGATACGCAGTATTTT | 15 | TRBJ2-3 | TRBV28 | - | -
CASSYRGKQPQHF | TGTGCCAGCAGTTACAGGGGAAAGCAGCCCCAGCATTTT | 13 | TRBJ1-5 | TRBV7-2 | once | TRBD1
CASSPRSSYTEAFF | TGTGCCAGTAGCCCTCGGAGCAGCTACACTGAAGCTTTCTTT | 14 | TRBJ1-1 | TRBV19 | - | -
CASSLTSGKGTDTQYF | TGTGCCAGCAGCTTGACTAGCGGAAAAGGCACAGATACGCAGTATTTT | 16 | TRBJ2-3 | TRBV5-6 | - | TRBD2
CSVEDRGRLDEQYF | TGCAGCGTTGAAGATCGCGGGAGGCTTGACGAGCAGTACTTC | 14 | TRBJ2-7 | TRBV29-1 | few | TRBD2
CASSTLDRSGNEQFF | TGTGCCAGCAGTACTTTGGACAGGTCGGGAAATGAGCAGTTCTTC | 15 | TRBJ2-1 | TRBV6-5 | - | TRBD1
CASSETSGGADTQYF | TGTGCCAGCAGTGAGACTAGCGGGGGGGCAGATACGCAGTATTTT | 15 | TRBJ2-3 | TRBV6-1 | - | TRBD2
CASSLELAGVNEQFF | TGCGCCAGCAGCTTGGAACTAGCGGGAGTGAATGAGCAGTTCTTC | 15 | TRBJ2-1 | TRBV5-1 | once | TRBD2
CASTHRRAREQYF | TGTGCCAGCACCCACCGGAGGGCGCGGGAGCAGTACTTC | 13 | TRBJ2-7 | TRBV12-3/TRBV12-4 | - | -
CSALASHEQYF | TGCAGTGCTTTGGCTAGTCACGAGCAGTACTTC | 11 | TRBJ2-7 | TRBV20-1 | - | -
CASLEGVNTEAFF | TGTGCCAGCTTGGAAGGGGTGAACACTGAAGCTTTCTTT | 13 | TRBJ1-1 | TRBV21-1 | - | -
CASRGRSTDTQYF | TGTGCCAGCAGGGGGCGGTCCACAGATACGCAGTATTTT | 13 | TRBJ2-3 | TRBV2 | - | -
CASSSGDGEQFF | TGTGCCAGCAGTTCAGGGGACGGGGAGCAGTTCTTC | 12 | TRBJ2-1 | TRBV6-5 | - | -
CASSFDAAYNSPLHF | TGTGCCAGCAGTTTCGATGCAGCCTATAATTCACCCCTCCACTTT | 15 | TRBJ1-6 | TRBV6-5 | - | -
CASSERGSGNTIYF | TGTGCCAGCAGTGAAAGGGGAAGTGGAAACACCATATATTTT | 14 | TRBJ1-3 | TRBV6-1 | - | -
CAWRKPGTGGIGELFF | TGTGCCTGGAGAAAACCCGGGACAGGGGGCATCGGGGAGCTGTTTTTT | 16 | TRBJ2-2 | TRBV30 | - | TRBD1
CASSERRGEAFF | TGTGCCAGCAGTGAAAGAAGGGGGGAAGCTTTCTTT | 12 | TRBJ1-1 | TRBV6-1 | few | -
CASRKESAVETQYF | TGTGCCAGTAGAAAAGAATCGGCGGTGGAGACCCAGTACTTC | 14 | TRBJ2-5 | TRBV19 | few | -
CASSLMLGGTEAFF | TGTGCCAGCAGTTTAATGTTGGGGGGCACTGAAGCTTTCTTT | 14 | TRBJ1-1 | TRBV27 | - | -
CSVEGGQAFF | TGCAGCGTTGAGGGGGGGCAGGCTTTCTTT | 10 | TRBJ1-1 | TRBV29-1 | - | -
CASRPDRSYNSPLHF | TGTGCCAGTAGGCCCGACAGGAGCTATAATTCACCCCTCCACTTT | 15 | TRBJ1-6 | TRBV19 | - | -
CASSPRVQTNTGELFF | TGTGCCAGTAGTCCCAGGGTGCAGACGAACACCGGGGAGCTGTTTTTT | 16 | TRBJ2-2 | TRBV19 | - | -
CASSLGGGADTQYF | TGTGCCAGCAGCTTAGGCGGGGGGGCCGATACGCAGTATTTT | 14 | TRBJ2-3 | TRBV7-2 | - | TRBD2
CASSTVQFNQPQHF | TGTGCCAGTTCAACGGTACAGTTCAATCAGCCCCAGCATTTT | 14 | TRBJ1-5 | TRBV19 | few | -
CATRGQENQPQHF | TGTGCCACCCGGGGACAGGAGAATCAGCCCCAGCATTTT | 13 | TRBJ1-5 | TRBV10-3 | - | TRBD1
CASSDSRLAGEQFF | TGTGCCAGCAGCGATTCACGACTCGCCGGGGAGCAGTTCTTC | 14 | TRBJ2-1 | TRBV5-5 | medium-sized | -
CASSLDQSGRPTDTQYF | TGCGCCAGCAGCTTGGATCAAAGCGGGAGACCCACAGATACGCAGTATTTT | 17 | TRBJ2-3 | TRBV5-1 | few | TRBD2
CASSVESSSYNEQFF | TGTGCCAGCAGCGTAGAATCGAGCTCCTACAATGAGCAGTTCTTC | 15 | TRBJ2-1 | TRBV9 | - | -
CASSPDRSDQPQHF | TGTGCCAGCAGCCCGGACAGGTCGGATCAGCCCCAGCATTTT | 14 | TRBJ1-5 | TRBV5-4 | - | TRBD1
CASSPTSWGHTQYF | TGTGCCAGCAGCCCAACTAGCTGGGGACATACGCAGTATTTT | 14 | TRBJ2-3 | TRBV6-5 | - | -
CATSGPGTDTQYF | TGTGCCACCTCAGGGCCAGGGACAGATACGCAGTATTTT | 13 | TRBJ2-3 | TRBV2 | once | -
CASSQGVAGGVDEQFF | TGTGCCAGCAGCCAAGGGGTAGCGGGAGGAGTTGATGAGCAGTTCTTC | 16 | TRBJ2-1 | TRBV3-1/TRBV3-2 | - | TRBD2
CASSSSGQAYNEQFF | TGTGCCAGCAGCTCGTCGGGACAGGCCTACAATGAGCAGTTCTTC | 15 | TRBJ2-1 | TRBV5-4 | - | TRBD1
CASSLASSYNSPLHF | TGTGCCAGCAGTTTAGCGAGCTCCTATAATTCACCCCTCCACTTT | 15 | TRBJ1-6 | TRBV27 | - | -
CASSQVALWNEQFF | TGTGCCAGCAGCCAAGTAGCCCTCTGGAATGAGCAGTTCTTC | 14 | TRBJ2-1 | TRBV3-1/TRBV3-2 | - | -
CATSDLVKGGETQYF | TGTGCCACCAGTGATTTGGTTAAGGGAGGCGAGACCCAGTACTTC | 15 | TRBJ2-5 | TRBV24-1 | - | -
CASTHLPGELFF | TGTGCCAGCACCCATCTCCCCGGGGAGCTGTTTTTT | 12 | TRBJ2-2 | TRBV4-2 | once | -
CASSWVAGVGETQYF | TGTGCCAGCAGCTGGGTAGCGGGAGTCGGGGAGACCCAGTACTTC | 15 | TRBJ2-5 | TRBV7-3 | - | TRBD2
CASSLEGAGAYEQYF | TGCGCCAGCAGCTTGGAGGGAGCGGGGGCCTACGAGCAGTACTTC | 15 | TRBJ2-7 | TRBV5-1 | few | TRBD2
CASLPGQGVEQYF | TGTGCCAGTCTTCCGGGACAGGGCGTCGAGCAGTACTTC | 13 | TRBJ2-7 | TRBV2 | - | TRBD1
CASSLRGVYTEAFF | TGTGCCAGCAGCTTAAGAGGCGTCTACACTGAAGCTTTCTTT | 14 | TRBJ1-1 | TRBV7-9 | - | -
CASSRGAGQGNNEQFF | TGTGCCAGCAGCCGTGGCGCTGGACAGGGGAACAATGAGCAGTTCTTC | 16 | TRBJ2-1 | TRBV28 | - | TRBD1
CASSEMTGGVAGEAFF | TGTGCCAGCAGCGAAATGACAGGGGGGGTCGCTGGTGAAGCTTTCTTT | 16 | TRBJ1-1 | TRBV14 | once | TRBD1
CASSPGWGNQPQHF | TGTGCCAGCAGCCCAGGGTGGGGCAATCAGCCCCAGCATTTT | 14 | TRBJ1-5 | TRBV27 | - | -
CASSYSPTGFYEQYF | TGTGCCAGCAGTTACTCGCCGACAGGCTTCTACGAGCAGTACTTC | 15 | TRBJ2-7 | TRBV6-5 | - | -
CAVQPNRGFDEQYF | TGTGCCGTTCAACCAAACAGGGGGTTCGACGAGCAGTACTTC | 14 | TRBJ2-7 | TRBV10-3 | few | TRBD1
CATSDPNTEAFF | TGTGCCACCAGTGACCCAAACACTGAAGCTTTCTTT | 12 | TRBJ1-1 | TRBV24-1 | - | -
CASSSRLRAGNYGYTF | TGCGCCAGCAGCTCGCGCCTCCGGGCGGGGAACTATGGCTACACCTTC | 16 | TRBJ1-2 | TRBV5-1 | - | -
CASSQVDRDRETESGGYTF | TGTGCCAGCAGCCAAGTAGACCGGGACAGGGAAACGGAGTCAGGTGGCTACACCTTC | 19 | TRBJ1-2 | TRBV14 | - | TRBD1
CASSIGQFGLKETQYF | TGTGCCAGCAGCATTGGACAGTTCGGATTGAAAGAGACCCAGTACTTC | 16 | TRBJ2-5 | TRBV9 | - | -
CAISGEGNGPGYTF | TGTGCCATCAGTGGTGAGGGAAACGGGCCTGGCTACACCTTC | 14 | TRBJ1-2 | TRBV10-3 | - | -